This T cell receptor beta chain stems from a study of T cell responses to AZD1222 COVID-19 vaccine. This clone was observed many times. Trimming took off 6 bases at V and 5 bases at J, with 19 bases between the two ends. The CDR3 has 16 amino acids. CDR1 and CDR2 (germline): KGHSH, LQKENI. Using immunoSEQ multiplex PCR, the repertoire was profiled, and TCRdb retains in-frame clones only, with some absent. The sample includes about 100,000 clones, roughly 89% of them seen just once. The source material was peripheral blood, sampled on day 0 of AZD1222 vaccination. The receptor was isolated from an adult in good health. This chain joins TRBV18 and TRBJ2-2, with D possibly matching TRBD1 (6 bases). CDR3 in DNA: TGTGCCAGCTCGCCTAACCAGGGGCAAGGTACCGGGGAGCTGTTTTTT. Its protein is CASSPNQGQGTGELFF.